This T cell receptor beta chain appears in the sequencing data of a study of beta chain features in type 1 diabetes. In germline, CDR1 is SGDLS, CDR2 YYNGEE. The length of the CDR3 is 16 residues. V dropped 0 bases and J dropped 0 bases, with 13 bases sitting between them. This clone was seen only a few times. The antigen remains unidentified. Study-wide results and limits: The naive, central memory and Treg TCRB repertoires of patients appeared to be more similar to one another than those of healthy donors. Reduced insertions and increased deletions marked VDJ junctions in type 1 diabetes patients. Any role of HLA type in TCRB rearrangement remained unresolved here.

Reverse transcribing all isolated RNA meant expressed TCRB transcripts were sequenced. Data came from immunoSEQ multiplex PCR; TCRdb stores just in-frame clones and leaves some out. The sample shows about 180,000 clones, about 13% of them seen only once. The chain has TRBV9 and TRBJ2-7, with D possibly being TRBD1 (6 bases). The sample comprised central memory CD4+ T cells from blood. This clonotype was sampled from a woman aged 18-30 years in good health. The CDR3 DNA reads as TGTGCCAGCAGCGTAGAAATTTCAGGGGCCTCCTACGAGCAGTACTTC. Residues: CASSVEISGASYEQYF.